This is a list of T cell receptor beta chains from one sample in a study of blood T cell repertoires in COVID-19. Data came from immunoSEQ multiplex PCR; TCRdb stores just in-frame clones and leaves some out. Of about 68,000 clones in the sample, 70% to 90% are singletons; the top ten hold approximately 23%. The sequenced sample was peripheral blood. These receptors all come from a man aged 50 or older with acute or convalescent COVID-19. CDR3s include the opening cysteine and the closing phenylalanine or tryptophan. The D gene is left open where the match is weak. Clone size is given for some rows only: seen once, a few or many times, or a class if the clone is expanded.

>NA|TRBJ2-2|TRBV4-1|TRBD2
TGCGCCAGCAGCCAAGATGCGGGGGGGAACACCGGGGAGCTGTTTTTT
CASSQDAGGNTGELFF
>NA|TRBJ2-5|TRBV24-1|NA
TGTGCCACCAGTGATTTCCGGGAGACCCAGTACTTC
CATSDFRETQYF
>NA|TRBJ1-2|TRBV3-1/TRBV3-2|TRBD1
TGTGCCAGCAGCCATTATATAGGGACAGGGAGAAACTATGGCTACACCTTC
CASSHYIGTGRNYGYTF
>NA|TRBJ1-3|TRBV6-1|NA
TGTGCCAGCAGTGAAGGAAGGGACACTGGAAACACCATATATTTT
CASSEGRDTGNTIYF
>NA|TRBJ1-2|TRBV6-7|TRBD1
TGTGCCAGCAGTTACCCTACAGGGGGCAGGAATGGCTACACCTTC
CASSYPTGGRNGYTF
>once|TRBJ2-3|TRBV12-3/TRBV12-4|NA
TGTGCCAGCAGTTCAGGGACAGATACGCAGTATTTT
CASSSGTDTQYF
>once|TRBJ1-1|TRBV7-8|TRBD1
TGTGCCAGCAGCCCCCGACAGGGGGGCACTGAAGCTTTCTTT
CASSPRQGGTEAFF
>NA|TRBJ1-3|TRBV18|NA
TGTGCCAGCTCACCGGTCTCAGGGCCTGGAAACACCATATATTTT
CASSPVSGPGNTIYF
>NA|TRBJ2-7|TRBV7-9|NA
TGTGCCAGCAGCGTCGAGGGCCCGGGTAAGCAGTACTTC
CASSVEGPGKQYF
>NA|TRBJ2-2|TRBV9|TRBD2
TGTGCCAGCAGCAAGACTAGCGAGGGCACCGGGGAGCTGTTTTTT
CASSKTSEGTGELFF
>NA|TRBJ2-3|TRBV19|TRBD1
TGTGCCAGTAGTTGGGACAGCCTGAGGACAGATACGCAGTATTTT
CASSWDSLRTDTQYF
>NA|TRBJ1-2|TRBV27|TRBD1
TGTGCCAGCAGCCCCAGGACAGGGGAGGATGGCTACACCTTC
CASSPRTGEDGYTF
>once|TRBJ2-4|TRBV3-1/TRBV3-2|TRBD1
TGTGCCAGCAGCCCTGACAGGGGAAATAACATTCAGTACTTC
CASSPDRGNNIQYF
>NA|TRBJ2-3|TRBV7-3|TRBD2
TGTGCCAGCAGCTTAAATGGCGGCGGGGGGGCCTCTACGCAGTATTTT
CASSLNGGGGASTQYF
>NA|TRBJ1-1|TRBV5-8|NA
TGTGCCAGCAGAATTGGCAGGGTCGGTAAGAACACTGAAGCTTTCTTT
CASRIGRVGKNTEAFF
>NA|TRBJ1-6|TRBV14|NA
TGTGCCAGCAGCCAAGAAGGGCCCAGGGCGGATTCACCCCTCCACTTT
CASSQEGPRADSPLHF
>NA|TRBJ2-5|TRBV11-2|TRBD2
TGTGCCAGCAGCTCAAGGACTAGCGGGATCGGAGAGACCCAGTACTTC
CASSSRTSGIGETQYF
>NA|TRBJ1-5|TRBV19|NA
TGTGCCAGTAGTGTCCCGACAGGCTTCGGTCAGCCCCAGCATTTT
CASSVPTGFGQPQHF
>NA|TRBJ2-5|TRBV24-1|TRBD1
TGTGCCACCAGTGCCGGGACAGGGCTTGGGACCCAGTACTTC
CATSAGTGLGTQYF
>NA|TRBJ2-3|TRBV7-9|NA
TGTGCCAGCAGCCCGACTTTGGATACGCAGTATTTT
CASSPTLDTQYF
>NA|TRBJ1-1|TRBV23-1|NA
TGCGCCAGCGTCGGCAGGGTACGGCATGAAGCTTTCTTT
CASVGRVRHEAFF
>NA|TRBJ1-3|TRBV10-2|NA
TGCGCCAGCAGTGAAGCCAGAGGACGGGGGGGTGCCTCTGGAAACACCATATATTTT
CASSEARGRGGASGNTIYF
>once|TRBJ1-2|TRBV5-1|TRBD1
TGCGCCAGCAGCTCCGGACAGGGCGTCTACACCTTC
CASSSGQGVYTF
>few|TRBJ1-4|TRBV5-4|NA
TGTGCCAGCAGCTTGAGGGCAGGGATAAATGAAAAACTGTTTTTT
CASSLRAGINEKLFF
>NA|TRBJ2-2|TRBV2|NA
TGTGCCAGCAGTGCCGACACCGGGGAGCTGTTTTTT
CASSADTGELFF
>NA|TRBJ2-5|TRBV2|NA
TGTGCCAGCACCTCTCCAGCGCTAGCCGGCGAGACCCAGTACTTC
CASTSPALAGETQYF
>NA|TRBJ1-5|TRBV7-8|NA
TGTGCCAGCAGCGGCGGACGTCAGGACAGTGAGTACTATCAGCCCCAGCATTTT
CASSGGRQDSEYYQPQHF
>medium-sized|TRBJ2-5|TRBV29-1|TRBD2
TGCAGCGCGGGGACTAGCGGGTCTGCGGAGACCCAGTACTTC
CSAGTSGSAETQYF
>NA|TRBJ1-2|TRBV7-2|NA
TGTGCCAGCAGTTATAGGACCAGGGATGGCTACACCTTC
CASSYRTRDGYTF
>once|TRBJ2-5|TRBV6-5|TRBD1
TGTGCCAGCAGCGGGACAGTTCAAGAGACCCAGTACTTC
CASSGTVQETQYF
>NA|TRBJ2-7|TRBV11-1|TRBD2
TGTGCCAGCAGCCCACTAGCGGGGACCCCCTACGAGCAGTACTTC
CASSPLAGTPYEQYF
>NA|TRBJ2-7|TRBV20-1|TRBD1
TGCTCAATCGGACAGGGCCACGAGCAGTACTTC
CSIGQGHEQYF